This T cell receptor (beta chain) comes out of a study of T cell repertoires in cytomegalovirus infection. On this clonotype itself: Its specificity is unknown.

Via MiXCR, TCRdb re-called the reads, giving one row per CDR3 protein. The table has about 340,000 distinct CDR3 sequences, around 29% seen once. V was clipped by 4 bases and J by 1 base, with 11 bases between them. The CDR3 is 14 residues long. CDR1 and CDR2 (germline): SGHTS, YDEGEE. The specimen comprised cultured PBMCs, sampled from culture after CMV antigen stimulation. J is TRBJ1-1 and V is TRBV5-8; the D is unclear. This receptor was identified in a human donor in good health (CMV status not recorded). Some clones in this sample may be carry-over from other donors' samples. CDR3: CASSPREENTEAFF. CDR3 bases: TGTGCCAGCAGCCCGCGGGAAGAGAACACTGAAGCTTTCTTT.